Following are 2 T cell receptor beta chains from one sample sequenced in a study of T cells after yellow fever vaccination. TCRdb used MiXCR to reprocess the 5' RACE reads, holding one entry per CDR3 protein. The sample includes more than 350,000 distinct CDR3 sequences, around a tenth of them seen just once. Material: PBMCs, obtained on the day of the first yellow fever vaccination. The receptors were sampled from a man aged 18 to 30 who received the YFV17D yellow fever vaccine.

The chain recombines TRBV6-2 or TRBV6-3 with TRBJ2-1; D gene uncertain. The CDR3 extends over 12 amino acids. Deletions cut 1 base from V and 3 bases from J, with 1 base between. Germline CDR1 reads MNHEY; CDR2 reads SVGEGT. In DNA form, the CDR3 reads TGTGCCAGCAGTTACTACTACAATGAGCAGTTCTTC. Amino acid sequence: CASSYYYNEQFF.

V gene TRBV27 combines with J gene TRBJ1-2, with no clear D. Trimming cost V 3 bases and J 4 bases, with 15 bases left between them. CDR1 is MNHEY, CDR2 SMNVEV, per germline (reference sequence). CDR3 length equals 15 residues. The CDR3 loop is CASSLFPGGTYGYTF. DNA for the CDR3: TGTGCCAGCAGTTTGTTCCCTGGCGGAACCTATGGCTACACCTTC.